The source of this T cell receptor beta chain is a study of shared clonotypes between healthy human individuals. Germline V lookup: CDR1 SGHVS, CDR2 FQNEAQ. V was cut by 4 bases and J by 1 base, with 8 bases left in between. This CDR3 comprises 13 residues. Regarding this clone: Its antigen remains unknown. Other nucleotide sequences in the sample specify the same CDR3.

Study-wide results and limits: Generally, estimated richness proved larger in naive subsets than it did in memory subsets.

Only in-frame clones appear in the TCRdb table, and some are missing; sequencing was by immunoSEQ multiplex PCR. The sample has 2 million to 3 million clones, 80% to 95% seen once. Sequences were obtained from naive CD4+ T cells from PBMCs. Subset here: CD45RA+ positively selected. This clonotype was sampled from a young man in good health. Some clones in this sample may be carry-over from other donors' samples. The V gene is TRBV7-8, the J gene TRBJ2-7, with D perhaps matching TRBD1 (6 bases). For the CDR3, the DNA is TGTGCCAGCAGCTCAACAGGGTCCTACGAGCAGTACTTC. Encoded protein: CASSSTGSYEQYF. Full variable domain (outside the CDR3, taken from reference TRBV7-8 and TRBJ2-7): GAGVSQSPRYKVAKRGQDVALRCDPISGHVSLFWYQQALGQGPEFLTYFQNEAQLDKSGLPSDRFFAERPEGSVSTLKIQRTQQEDSAVYLCASSSTGSYEQYFGPGTRLTVT.